The clone carrying this T cell receptor beta chain occurred a few times. The source material, RNA transcripts, was used to amplify TCR beta CDR3 regions. The TCR CDR3 first-round RT-PCR relied on the HTBI primer set. TCRdb re-derived calls from the multiplex PCR reads in MiXCR, one entry per CDR3 protein. The repertoire holds 250,000 to 300,000 distinct CDR3 sequences, with roughly 15% as singletons. Trimming pared 5 bases from V and 4 bases from J, leaving 8 bases between. The CDR3 loop spans 13 amino acids. The germline CDR1 and CDR2 sequences are SGHAT and FQDESV (reference sequence). This sample is part of a study of T cells in Graves' hyperthyroidism and ophthalmopathy. Study overall: Any treatment followed the collection of peripheral blood at initial diagnosis.

Aged 18 to 65, the patients had hyperthyroidism that was newly diagnosed and had lasted under 2 months. From more than 8 ml of fresh peripheral blood, PBMCs were isolated. The sample consisted of blood. The J gene is TRBJ2-2, the V gene TRBV11-1; D unclear. This TCR derives from a middle-aged woman with Graves' hyperthyroidism. CDR3: CASSLPFTGELFF. The CDR3 coding sequence is TGTGCCAGCAGCCTCCCCTTCACCGGGGAGCTGTTTTTT.